The clone carrying this T cell receptor (beta chain) was found a few times. Its target is unknown. This CDR3 is 16 amino acids long. CDR1 and CDR2 from the germline V gene are SGHTA and FQGNSA. V was clipped by 4 bases and J by 5 bases, with 20 bases between them. The sample comes from a study of T cell repertoires in cytomegalovirus infection. Study outcomes and limitations: Dominating the ex vivo response were HLA-C-restricted CMV-specific TCR beta clonotypes. Carriers of CMV and the relevant HLA type were discriminated by public TCR beta frequency.

A single record per CDR3 protein comes from TCRdb applying MiXCR to the reads. Among 250,000 or so distinct CDR3 sequences listed, 8% to 9.5% were seen once. Sequenced sample: PBMCs. This sequence was found in a human donor in good health (CMV status not recorded). Some clones in this sample may be carry-over from other donors' samples. The chain uses TRBV7-2 and TRBJ2-5; possible D gene TRBD2, 7 bases. The CDR3 is CASSSRKGGGSETQYF. As DNA, the CDR3 is TGTGCCAGCAGCTCCCGCAAGGGGGGAGGGAGCGAGACCCAGTACTTC.